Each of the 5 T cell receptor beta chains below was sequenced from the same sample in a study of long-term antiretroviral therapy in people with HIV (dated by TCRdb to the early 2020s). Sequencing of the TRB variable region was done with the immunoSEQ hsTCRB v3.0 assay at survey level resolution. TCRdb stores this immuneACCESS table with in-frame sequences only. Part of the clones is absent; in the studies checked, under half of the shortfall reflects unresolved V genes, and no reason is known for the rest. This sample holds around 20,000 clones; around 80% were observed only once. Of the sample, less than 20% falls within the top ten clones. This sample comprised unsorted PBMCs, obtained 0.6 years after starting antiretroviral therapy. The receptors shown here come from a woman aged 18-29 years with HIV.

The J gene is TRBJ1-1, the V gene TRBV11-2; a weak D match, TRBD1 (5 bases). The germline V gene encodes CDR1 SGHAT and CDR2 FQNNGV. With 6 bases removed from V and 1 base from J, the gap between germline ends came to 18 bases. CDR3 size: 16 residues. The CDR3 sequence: CASSDSWGLGNTEAFF. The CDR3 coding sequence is TGTGCCAGCAGTGATTCGTGGGGGTTAGGGAACACTGAAGCTTTCTTT.

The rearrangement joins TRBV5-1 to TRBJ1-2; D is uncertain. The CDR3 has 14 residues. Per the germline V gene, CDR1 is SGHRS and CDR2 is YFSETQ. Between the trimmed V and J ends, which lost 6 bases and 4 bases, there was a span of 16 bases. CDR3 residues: CASNADRSSYGYTF. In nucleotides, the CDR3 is TGCGCCAGCAATGCGGACCGCAGTTCCTATGGCTACACCTTC.

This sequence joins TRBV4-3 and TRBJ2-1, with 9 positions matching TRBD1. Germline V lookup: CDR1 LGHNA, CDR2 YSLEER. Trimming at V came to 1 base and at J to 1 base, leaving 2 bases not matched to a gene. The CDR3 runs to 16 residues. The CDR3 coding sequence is TGCGCCAGCAGCCAAGCGGGACAGGGTTCCTACAATGAGCAGTTCTTC. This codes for CASSQAGQGSYNEQFF.

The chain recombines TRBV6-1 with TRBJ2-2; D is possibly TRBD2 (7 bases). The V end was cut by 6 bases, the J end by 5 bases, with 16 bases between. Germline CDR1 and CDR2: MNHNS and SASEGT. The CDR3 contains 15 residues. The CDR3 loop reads CASRREGGGTGELFF. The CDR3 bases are TGTGCCAGCAGACGGGAAGGGGGGGGAACCGGGGAGCTGTTTTTT.

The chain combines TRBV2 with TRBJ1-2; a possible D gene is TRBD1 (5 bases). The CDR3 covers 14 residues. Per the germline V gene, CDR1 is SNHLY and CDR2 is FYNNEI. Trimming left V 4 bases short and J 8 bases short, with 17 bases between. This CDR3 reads CASSVRGDGFGYTF. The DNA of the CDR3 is TGTGCCAGCAGTGTTCGGGGGGATGGTTTCGGCTACACCTTC.